Below, 2 T cell receptor beta chains from the same sample are listed, as sequenced in a study of T-cell memory formation after mild COVID-19. A single record per CDR3 protein comes from TCRdb applying MiXCR to the 5' RACE reads. The repertoire includes roughly 320,000 distinct CDR3 sequences, 28% of them detected once, and about 14% sits in the top ten. The sample taken for sequencing was PBMCs or a T cell subset sorted from them (not recorded which). The receptor set was obtained from an adult woman who had mild COVID-19 (a few samples of this study predate the infection). Cell type and time point are not known.

The chain recombines TRBV7-2 with TRBJ2-5; no clear D. Germline-derived CDR1 and CDR2 are SGHTA and FQGNSA. Trimming shortened V by 5 bases and J by 4 bases, and 11 bases separated the two germline ends. The CDR3 extends over 13 amino acids. CDR3 coding DNA: TGTGCCAGCAGCAAACCCGTAGGAGAGACCCAGTACTTC. As protein: CASSKPVGETQYF.

This clonotype was observed a handful of times. This chain joins TRBV27 and TRBJ1-2, with D perhaps TRBD1 (5 bases). The CDR3 extends over 14 amino acids. The germline V gene has CDR1 MNHEY and CDR2 SMNVEV (reference sequence). Trimming removed 7 bases at V and 3 bases at J, with 15 bases between. In nucleotides, the CDR3 is TGTGCCAGCAAAAAAGGGGCCCTAGACTATGGCTACACCTTC. Encoded protein: CASKKGALDYGYTF.